This entry describes one TCR beta chain. Antigen: not known. Trimming left V 0 bases short and J 0 bases short, with 12 bases between. There are 17 residues in the CDR3. The germline gives CDR1 SGHVS, CDR2 FNYEAQ. Clones were sequenced by immunoSEQ multiplex PCR, and TCRdb holds only the in-frame ones, with some missing. The data show about 130,000 clones, with 76% seen just once and 5.1% held by the top ten. The data were taken from a study of cytotoxic CD8 clonotypes in ibrutinib-treated CLL. Findings of the study overall: Patients showed higher baseline clonality than age-matched healthy donors, and it tracked circulating CD8+ T-cell counts.

Sequenced here: PBMCs, sampled after 24 months of ibrutinib treatment. This chain connects TRBV7-6 to TRBJ1-3, with D possibly matching TRBD1 (5 bases). This TCR derives from a human donor with chronic lymphocytic leukemia. The CDR3 spells CASSLAPPTASGNTIYF. The CDR3 DNA follows: TGTGCCAGCAGCTTAGCGCCACCGACAGCCTCTGGAAACACCATATATTTT.